This is a list of T cell receptor beta chains from one sample in a study of blood T cell repertoires in COVID-19. Here immunoSEQ multiplex PCR was the method, and the copy in TCRdb shows in-frame clones only, minus some. Counted here are 140,000 or so clones, about four fifths occurring once; the ten biggest clones make up around 8.4%. Sequenced sample: PBMCs or T cells enriched from blood (not recorded which). These receptors were obtained from a middle-aged man who had recovered from COVID-19. Each CDR3 is given with its conserved first and last residue. The order of the fields is clone size, V gene, D gene, J gene, CDR3 DNA, CDR3 protein. D genes are given only for firm matches. Where a row states a size, it is once, few, many or the class of an expanded clone; other rows omit it.

-	TRBV19	-	TRBJ1-5	TGTGCCAGTAGTCTGGAGGTAGCGGGCAATCAGCCCCAGCATTTT	CASSLEVAGNQPQHF
few	TRBV18	TRBD1	TRBJ1-6	TGTGCCAGCTCACCCATTCAGGGGGCCGATTCACCCCTCCACTTT	CASSPIQGADSPLHF
-	TRBV6-6	TRBD2	TRBJ2-7	TGTGCCAGTCTAGCGGGGGGCTCCTACGAGCAGTACTTC	CASLAGGSYEQYF
-	TRBV18	-	TRBJ2-7	TGTGCCAGCTCACCGACCGGACAGAGCTACGAGCAGTACTTC	CASSPTGQSYEQYF
-	TRBV5-1	TRBD2	TRBJ2-1	TGCGCCAGCAGCTTGCGGGGCGGGGGGGCAAATGAGCAGTTCTTC	CASSLRGGGANEQFF
-	TRBV11-2	-	TRBJ1-6	TGTGCCAGCAGCTTAGGGGCAGGAATAAATTCACCCCTCCACTTT	CASSLGAGINSPLHF
-	TRBV27	-	TRBJ1-3	TGTGCCAGCAGTAGCTCAGGGTCTGGAAACACCATATATTTT	CASSSSGSGNTIYF
-	TRBV19	-	TRBJ1-3	TGTGCCAGTAGTATCAGGGGTTCTGGAAACACCATATATTTT	CASSIRGSGNTIYF
-	TRBV3-1/TRBV3-2	-	TRBJ1-1	TGTGCCAGCAGCCATAAGCCGAACGGGGGGCCCGAAGCTTTCTTT	CASSHKPNGGPEAFF
-	TRBV5-1	TRBD2	TRBJ2-3	TGCGCCAGCAGCTTGGGGACTAGCGGGACTAGCACAGATACGCAGTATTTT	CASSLGTSGTSTDTQYF
-	TRBV10-1	TRBD1	TRBJ1-6	TGCGCCAGCAGCCAGGGGGCTAATTCACCCCTCCACTTT	CASSQGANSPLHF
-	TRBV9	TRBD1	TRBJ2-7	TGTGCCAGCAGCCCCGGGACAGCCTTTGGCGAGCAGTACTTC	CASSPGTAFGEQYF
-	TRBV10-2	-	TRBJ2-2	TGCGCCAGCACCGAGCCCCTAGCCACCGGGGAGCTGTTTTTT	CASTEPLATGELFF
-	TRBV5-4	TRBD2	TRBJ2-2	TGTGCCACCAAAAGGAACCGCGGGGGGGCCACCGGGGAGCTGTTTTTT	CATKRNRGGATGELFF
many	TRBV29-1	TRBD1	TRBJ1-2	TGCAGCGTAGCGGGGGACAGGGGCGACTATGGCTACACCTTC	CSVAGDRGDYGYTF
few	TRBV15	-	TRBJ1-5	TGTGCCACCAGCAGAGGGCAGGTCAATCAGCCCCAGCATTTT	CATSRGQVNQPQHF
-	TRBV7-8	TRBD2	TRBJ2-1	TGTGCCAGCAGCTTAGGTGGTCGGGGGGGCTCCTACAATGAGCAGTTCTTC	CASSLGGRGGSYNEQFF
-	TRBV29-1	-	TRBJ1-2	TGCAGCGTCGAACCTGGGACATCCTCGGGGTATGGCTACACCTTC	CSVEPGTSSGYGYTF
-	TRBV29-1	TRBD1	TRBJ2-2	TGCAGCGCCGCGACAGGGTTACCGAACACCGGGGAGCTGTTTTTT	CSAATGLPNTGELFF
-	TRBV4-1	-	TRBJ2-3	TGCGCCAGCAGCCAAGGATTAGCCACAGATACGCAGTATTTT	CASSQGLATDTQYF
-	TRBV2	-	TRBJ2-6	TGTGCCAGCCCGGCGGGCCCGACCTCTGGGGCCAACGTCCTGACTTTC	CASPAGPTSGANVLTF
-	TRBV29-1	-	TRBJ2-3	TGCAGCGTTGAAGCGCGTATCAGCACAGATACGCAGTATTTT	CSVEARISTDTQYF
-	TRBV6-5	TRBD2	TRBJ2-1	TGTGCCAGCAGTTCTGGGGCAGCGGGGCGGGATGAGCAGTTCTTC	CASSSGAAGRDEQFF
-	TRBV29-1	TRBD1	TRBJ1-2	TGCAGCGTTGATAAACAGGACAGGGATTTCTATGGCTACACCTTC	CSVDKQDRDFYGYTF
-	TRBV5-1	TRBD1	TRBJ1-5	TGCGCCAGCAGCAACGGACAGGGAGGTCAGCCCCAGCATTTT	CASSNGQGGQPQHF
once	TRBV19	TRBD2	TRBJ2-1	TGTGCCAGTAGTAGGGGGACTAGCGCAGGTGATGAGCAGTTCTTC	CASSRGTSAGDEQFF
once	TRBV6-5	TRBD2	TRBJ2-2	TGTGCCAGCAGTTACACCACCGGGACTAGCACCGGGGAGCTGTTTTTT	CASSYTTGTSTGELFF
-	TRBV24-1	-	TRBJ1-3	TGTGCCACCAGTGATTCAAGGGGGTCTGGAAACACCATATATTTT	CATSDSRGSGNTIYF
few	TRBV11-2	TRBD1	TRBJ1-2	TGTGCCAGCAGCTTAGGGAGGACAGGTTGGGGCTACACCTTC	CASSLGRTGWGYTF
few	TRBV18	-	TRBJ1-1	TGTGCCAGCTCACCGCAGGGAACTATAAACACTGAAGCTTTCTTT	CASSPQGTINTEAFF
-	TRBV29-1	TRBD1	TRBJ1-1	TGCAGCGTTGCCGGGACAGCGAACACTGAAGCTTTCTTT	CSVAGTANTEAFF
once	TRBV5-1	TRBD2	TRBJ2-1	TGCGCCAGCAGGACTAGCGGGGGCCTCTCCTACAATGAGCAGTTCTTC	CASRTSGGLSYNEQFF
-	TRBV7-3	-	TRBJ2-3	TGTGCCAGCAGCCTGCGTTTTGGAGCAGATACGCAGTATTTT	CASSLRFGADTQYF
-	TRBV11-1	-	TRBJ2-5	TGTGCCAGCAGCCTTCAAGAGACCCAGTACTTC	CASSLQETQYF
-	TRBV10-1	-	TRBJ2-1	TGCGCCAGCAGTGAGTCGGCCAGGGGTTCCTACAATGAGCAGTTCTTC	CASSESARGSYNEQFF
-	TRBV7-2	-	TRBJ1-5	TGTGCCAGCAGCTTAGGGGGCCCGGGCTCGAATCAGCCCCAGCATTTT	CASSLGGPGSNQPQHF
-	TRBV24-1	-	TRBJ1-6	TGTGCCACCAGTGTGGGGCAGAATAATTCACCCCTCCACTTT	CATSVGQNNSPLHF
once	TRBV28	-	TRBJ2-7	TGTGCGGGGATGAGGGGGAACGAGCAGTACTTC	CAGMRGNEQYF
-	TRBV7-2	-	TRBJ1-2	TGTGCCAGCAGCTTACACTCCAGGGGCGGCGGGGGCTACACCTTC	CASSLHSRGGGGYTF
-	TRBV9	-	TRBJ1-2	TGTGCCAGCAGCCCGATCTCATTAGCCCCCTATTATGGCTACACCTTC	CASSPISLAPYYGYTF
once	TRBV5-1	TRBD2	TRBJ2-7	TGCGCCAGCAGCAGAGGGGGAGCTAGCGGGGGAACCGAGCAGTACTTC	CASSRGGASGGTEQYF
-	TRBV5-4	-	TRBJ1-2	TGTGCCAGCAGCTTGGACAACAGGGATTTGAACTATGGCTACACCTTC	CASSLDNRDLNYGYTF
-	TRBV4-1	-	TRBJ1-5	TGCGCCAGCAGCCAAGGGGGGGGAAAGTACCAGCCCCAGCATTTT	CASSQGGGKYQPQHF
-	TRBV7-2	-	TRBJ1-2	TGTGCCAGCAGCTTAATCGACAGGAACGAGGGCTACACCTTC	CASSLIDRNEGYTF
-	TRBV19	TRBD1	TRBJ2-7	TGTGCCAGTAACGGGACAGGGGGCGCCCCGACCGTTCCGGGATGCTACGAGCAGTACTTC	CASNGTGGAPTVPGCYEQYF
-	TRBV6-1	-	TRBJ1-6	TGTGCCAGCAGTGAACGAGGGAATTCACCCCTCCACTTT	CASSERGNSPLHF
-	TRBV29-1	-	TRBJ2-5	TGCAGCGTTGCGGAGGGGAGTACCCAAGAGACCCAGTACTTC	CSVAEGSTQETQYF
-	TRBV28	TRBD1	TRBJ2-7	TGTGCCAGCAGTTTATTTGGGGTGGGACAGGGATCCTACGAGCAGTACTTC	CASSLFGVGQGSYEQYF
-	TRBV19	-	TRBJ1-2	TGTGCCAGTAGTATGGGCAGGGTCGACGGCTACACCTTC	CASSMGRVDGYTF
-	TRBV7-8	-	TRBJ1-2	TGTGCCAGCAGCTTAGGGCACCTTAACTATGGCTACACCTTC	CASSLGHLNYGYTF
-	TRBV30	-	TRBJ1-2	TGTGCCTGGAGTGTTGGGGAGATCTATGGCTACACCTTC	CAWSVGEIYGYTF
-	TRBV11-3	-	TRBJ2-5	TGTGCCAGCAGCTTATTTGACGGGTCGGAAGTAGAGACCCAGTACTTC	CASSLFDGSEVETQYF
-	TRBV6-5	-	TRBJ2-3	TGTGCCAGCAGTTACGGTCTGCGAGGCACAGATACGCAGTATTTT	CASSYGLRGTDTQYF